A single T cell receptor (beta chain) is shown here with its context. As originally analysed: Amplified reference gene primers provided the basis for estimating nucleated cell counts. Data came from immunoSEQ multiplex PCR; TCRdb stores just in-frame clones and leaves some out. D and trimming come from the DNA, and the V and J calls and clone size come from that table. The profile covers approximately 150,000 clones, with approximately 87% appearing a single time and roughly 37% taken by the ten largest. The data belong to a study of blood T cell repertoires in COVID-19. Looking at the study overall: COVID-19 samples from acute and convalescent phases originated in the United States, Italy and Spain. PBMCs, B-cell-depleted T cells, or T cells provided the cDNA or gDNA that made up the material.

The germline CDR1 and CDR2 sequences are SGHTA and FQGNSA. V was clipped by 5 bases and J by 0 bases; unmatched bases: 14. The CDR3 consists of 19 residues. The gene calls are TRBV7-2 and TRBJ2-4, with TRBD1 identical over 9 bases. The sample comprised peripheral blood. The sequence derives from a man aged 45-60 years who had recovered from COVID-19. In nucleotides, the CDR3 is TGTGCCAGCAGCACCCGACAGGGGGAGCCCCATCCAGCCAAAAACATTCAGTACTTC. It translates to CASSTRQGEPHPAKNIQYF. The full variable domain, with the rest looked up from reference TRBV7-2 and TRBJ2-4, is GAGVSQSPSNKVTEKGKDVELRCDPISGHTALYWYRQSLGQGLEFLIYFQGNSAPDKSGLPSDRFSAERTGGSVSTLTIQRTQQEDSAVYLCASSTRQGEPHPAKNIQYFGAGTRLSVL.